The next 27 T cell receptor beta chains were all read from a single sample in a study of T cells after yellow fever vaccination. TCRdb analysed the 5' RACE reads with MiXCR anew, one entry per CDR3 protein. The sample yields 95,000 to 100,000 distinct CDR3 sequences, under 7% seen once. This specimen consisted of CD8+ T cells sorted from PBMCs, obtained 10 days after the yellow fever booster vaccination. Receptor source: a man aged 18 to 35 who received the YFV17D yellow fever vaccine.

This clonotype was picked up a small number of times. The chain links TRBV4-1 to TRBJ1-5; D not resolved. The CDR3 has 15 residues. The germline CDR1 and CDR2 sequences are MGHRA and YSYEKL. V gave up 6 bases and J gave up 2 bases, with 14 bases separating them. The CDR3 sequence: CASSSRFVGNQPQHF. In DNA, the CDR3 is TGCGCCAGCAGTTCCCGATTCGTCGGCAATCAGCCCCAGCATTTT.

This clonotype was picked up a small number of times. This sequence joins TRBV5-4 and TRBJ2-1, with TRBD2 as a possible D gene (5 bases). The CDR3 runs 13 residues. Germline values: CDR1 SGHNT, CDR2 YYREEE (reference sequence). Between the trimmed V and J ends, which lost 1 base and 6 bases, there was a span of 8 bases. In nucleotides, the CDR3 is TGTGCCAGCAGCTTGCCGGGGTCCAATGAGCAGTTCTTC. Protein: CASSLPGSNEQFF.

The chain couples TRBV15 to TRBJ2-2; D call uncertain. Germline values: CDR1 LNHNV, CDR2 YYDKDF (reference sequence). CDR3 size: 15 residues. The germline V and J ends were trimmed by 0 bases and 4 bases, with 9 bases remaining between them. In nucleotides, the CDR3 is TGTGCCACCAGCAGAGATCTGAGTGGCACCGGGGAGCTGTTTTTT. Its translation: CATSRDLSGTGELFF.

This clonotype was observed a few times. V and J are TRBV25-1 and TRBJ2-7; D perhaps matches TRBD1 (5 bases). V lost 1 base and J lost 0, with 13 bases in between. The CDR3 extends over 16 amino acids. The germline gives CDR1 MGHDK, CDR2 SYGVNS. Written as DNA, the CDR3 is TGTGCCAGCAGTGAATTGGGTCAAGGGGCCTCCTACGAGCAGTACTTC. As protein: CASSELGQGASYEQYF.

V gene TRBV7-9 combines with J gene TRBJ2-7; D is ambiguous. Germline assignment: CDR1 SEHNR and CDR2 FQNEAQ (reference sequence). V gave up 1 base and J gave up 12 bases, with 7 bases separating them. The CDR3 is 10 residues long. CDR3: CASSLDEVYF. CDR3 sequence (DNA): TGTGCCAGCAGCTTAGATGAGGTGTACTTC. Supplemented by reference TRBV7-9 and TRBJ2-7, the full variable domain reads DTGVSQNPRHKITKRGQNVTFRCDPISEHNRLYWYRQTLGQGPEFLTYFQNEAQLEKSRLLSDRFSAERPKGSFSTLEIQRTEQGDSAMYLCASSLDEVYFGPGTRLTVT.

The gene calls are TRBV6-2 or TRBV6-3 and TRBJ2-1; D may be TRBD1 (6 bases). Germline-derived CDR1 and CDR2 are MNHEY and SVGEGT. The V and J ends lost 5 bases and 10 bases respectively, with 15 bases between them. This CDR3 spans 13 amino acids. CDR3 in DNA: TGTGCCAGCAGTGACGCACAGGGTTTGGAGCAGTTCTTC. Protein: CASSDAQGLEQFF.

CDR3 loop: CASSLDRTGALFDTEAFF. DNA for the CDR3: TGTGCCAGCAGCTTGGACAGGACAGGGGCCCTGTTCGACACTGAAGCTTTCTTT. The V call is TRBV5-5, the J call TRBJ1-1; 9 positions agree with TRBD1. This CDR3 is 18 amino acids long. V lost 0 bases, J lost 3 bases, and 12 bases stayed unmatched. CDR1 and CDR2 (germline): SGHKS, YYEKEE (reference sequence).

Many counts were recorded for this clonotype. The chain is built from TRBV29-1 and TRBJ1-2, with D possibly being TRBD1 (5 bases). This CDR3 comprises 12 residues. Germline V gene lookup returns CDR1 SQVTM and CDR2 ANQGSEA. Between the trimmed V and J ends, which lost 6 bases and 0 bases, there was a span of 8 bases. CDR3 DNA: TGCAGCGTCCTACAGGCTAACTATGGCTACACCTTC. This sequence encodes CSVLQANYGYTF.

In its sample, this clonotype was seen a few times. The chain recombines TRBV5-1 with TRBJ2-7; D uncertain. The CDR3 has 14 amino acids. The germline V and J ends were trimmed by 0 bases and 0 bases, with 7 bases remaining between them. The germline V gene encodes CDR1 SGHRS and CDR2 YFSETQ. The CDR3: CASSLGHSSYEQYV. The CDR3 DNA sequence: TGCGCCAGCAGCTTGGGACATAGCTCCTACGAGCAGTACGTC.

This clonotype appeared many times. This chain joins TRBV20-1 and TRBJ1-1; TRBD1 is a possible D gene (5 bases). The CDR3 totals 12 residues. Trimming stripped 6 bases from V and 11 bases from J, with 19 bases between. Germline V CDR1 and CDR2: DFQATT, SNEGSKA (reference sequence). The CDR3 sequence is CSAIPPGPKAFF. The CDR3 coding sequence is TGCAGTGCGATCCCTCCGGGACCAAAGGCTTTCTTT.

This clonotype was seen more than once but under ten times. The genes are TRBV6-1 and TRBJ1-2; D remains unclear. The length of the CDR3 is 15 residues. CDR1 and CDR2 from the germline V gene are MNHNS and SASEGT. The germline V and J ends were trimmed by 8 bases and 1 base, with 17 bases remaining between them. CDR3 coding DNA: TGTGCCAGCTCCGCCTCCGACACCTTTAACTATGGCTACACCTTC. Translated, it gives CASSASDTFNYGYTF.

This clonotype was seen a few times. The gene calls are TRBV12-3 or TRBV12-4 and TRBJ2-3, with D perhaps matching TRBD1 (5 bases). The germline V and J ends were trimmed by 1 base and 3 bases, with 8 bases remaining between them. The CDR3 length is 14 residues. The DNA of the CDR3 is TGTGCCAGCAGTTTAGTGACAGCGACAGATACGCAGTATTTT. Protein: CASSLVTATDTQYF.

The rearrangement uses TRBV4-1 and TRBJ2-3; 10 bases are shared with TRBD2. Germline V lookup: CDR1 MGHRA, CDR2 YSYEKL. This CDR3 contains 16 residues. V dropped 1 base and J dropped 3; count of bases not matched to a gene: 4. The DNA of the CDR3 is TGCGCCAGCAGCCAAGTGGCTAGCGGGGGTACAGATACGCAGTATTTT. It encodes CASSQVASGGTDTQYF.

This clonotype was recorded at least ten times. The chain uses TRBV7-9 and TRBJ2-4; 7 positions match TRBD1. The CDR3 covers 18 residues. CDR1 and CDR2 (germline): SEHNR, FQNEAQ (reference sequence). V was pared by 4 bases and J by 0 bases, with 12 bases of the junction left unmatched. The CDR3 loop reads CASSWGTDYLLAKNIQYF. The CDR3 coding sequence is TGTGCCAGCAGCTGGGGGACAGATTATCTCCTAGCCAAAAACATTCAGTACTTC. Filled out from reference TRBV7-9 and TRBJ2-4, the complete variable domain reads DTGVSQNPRHKITKRGQNVTFRCDPISEHNRLYWYRQTLGQGPEFLTYFQNEAQLEKSRLLSDRFSAERPKGSFSTLEIQRTEQGDSAMYLCASSWGTDYLLAKNIQYFGAGTRLSVL.

The chain links TRBV9 to TRBJ2-3; D is tentatively TRBD1 or TRBD2 (5 bases each). The length of the CDR3 is 16 residues. The V gene lost 3 bases and the J gene lost 1 base, with 15 bases spanning the gap. Germline V gives CDR1 SGDLS, CDR2 YYNGEE. CDR3 in DNA: TGTGCCAGCAGCGCAGAGGCAGGGAGTGGCACAGATACGCAGTATTTT. It specifies CASSAEAGSGTDTQYF. The entire variable domain, with the rest obtained from reference TRBV9 and TRBJ2-3, is as follows: DSGVTQTPKHLITATGQRVTLRCSPRSGDLSVYWYQQSLDQGLQFLIQYYNGEERAKGNILERFSAQQFPDLHSELNLSSLELGDSALYFCASSAEAGSGTDTQYFGPGTRLTVL.

This clonotype was seen a handful of times. This rearrangement joins TRBV7-2 to TRBJ2-3; 12 nucleotides align to TRBD2. Germline trimming cut 5 bases from V and 6 bases from J; bases unmatched to any gene: 9. CDR3 length: 16 residues. CDR1 SGHTA and CDR2 FQGNSA come from the germline V gene. The CDR3 bases are TGTGCCAGCAGCGGTAGACTAGCGGGGGCCCGGGATACGCAGTATTTT. Protein product: CASSGRLAGARDTQYF. Together with reference TRBV7-2 and TRBJ2-3, the CDR3 gives the full variable domain: GAGVSQSPSNKVTEKGKDVELRCDPISGHTALYWYRQSLGQGLEFLIYFQGNSAPDKSGLPSDRFSAERTGGSVSTLTIQRTQQEDSAVYLCASSGRLAGARDTQYFGPGTRLTVL.

This chain joins TRBV24-1 and TRBJ2-1; D possibly uses TRBD1 or TRBD2 (5 bases each). The CDR3 has 15 residues. Per the germline V gene, CDR1 is KGHDR and CDR2 is SFDVKD. V gave up 6 bases and J gave up 2 bases, with 13 bases separating them. CDR3 in DNA: TGTGCCACCAGTTTGGGAGACAGTGCCTACAATGAGCAGTTCTTC. Its translation: CATSLGDSAYNEQFF.

This clonotype was recorded at least ten times. The chain couples TRBV4-1 to TRBJ2-3; D is ambiguous. The length of the CDR3 is 12 residues. The V end lost 3 bases, the J end lost 2 bases, and 3 bases lay between the germline ends. In germline, CDR1 is MGHRA, CDR2 YSYEKL. CDR3 loop: CASSQYTDTQYF. DNA of the CDR3: TGCGCCAGCAGCCAGTACACAGATACGCAGTATTTT.

The chain combines TRBV6-5 with TRBJ1-1; 9 nucleotides align to TRBD1. The CDR3 has 14 residues. The junction had 1 base not matched to a gene; V was cut back by 5 bases and J by 0 bases. Germline loops: CDR1 MNHEY, CDR2 SVGAGI. CDR3: CASSGQGMNTEAFF. The CDR3 DNA is TGTGCCAGCAGTGGACAGGGGATGAACACTGAAGCTTTCTTT.

This clonotype turned up a few times. The chain carries TRBV6-2 or TRBV6-3 and TRBJ1-6; no definite D call. This CDR3 is built from 13 residues. Germline lookup yields CDR1 MNHEY and CDR2 SVGEGT. Trimming cost V 10 bases and J 7 bases, with 14 bases left between them. CDR3 amino acids: CATRKATNSPLHF. The CDR3 DNA reads TGTGCCACTCGGAAGGCAACCAATTCACCCCTCCACTTT.

This clonotype came up a few times. The chain combines TRBV7-2 with TRBJ2-3; 12 positions match TRBD2. V shed 3 bases and J 2 bases; nucleotides not matched to a gene: 3. The CDR3 contains 16 residues. The germline CDR1 and CDR2 sequences are SGHTA and FQGNSA. CDR3 region: CASSFPSGGDTDTQYF. The CDR3 region has the DNA TGTGCCAGCAGCTTTCCTAGCGGGGGGGACACAGATACGCAGTATTTT.

This clonotype has only a few counts. The genes are TRBV3-1 and TRBJ1-1; D gene ambiguous. V dropped 1 base and J dropped 6 bases, with 12 bases sitting between them. Germline loops: CDR1 LGHDT, CDR2 YNNKEL (reference sequence). The CDR3 is made up of 14 amino acids. The CDR3 region is CASSQGTRVAEAFF. As DNA, the CDR3 is TGTGCCAGCAGCCAAGGGACGAGGGTCGCTGAAGCTTTCTTT.

This clonotype has just a few counts. The V and J genes are TRBV19 and TRBJ2-7; 14 bases match TRBD2. V was pared by 10 bases and J by 3 bases, with 11 bases of the junction left unmatched. The germline V gene has CDR1 LNHDA and CDR2 SQIVND (reference sequence). The CDR3 runs to 16 residues. CDR3 region: CATTGTSGSADYEQYF. The CDR3 DNA is TGTGCCACCACCGGGACTAGCGGGAGTGCGGACTACGAGCAGTACTTC.

This clonotype occurred a few times. This rearrangement joins TRBV27 to TRBJ2-2, with D perhaps TRBD2 (6 bases). The V gene's germline CDR1 is MNHEY and CDR2 SMNVEV (reference sequence). There are 14 residues in the CDR3. Trimming pared 4 bases from V and 5 bases from J, leaving 11 bases between. CDR3 amino acids: CASSSLSGTGELFF. The CDR3 coding sequence is TGTGCCAGCAGTTCGTTGAGCGGGACCGGGGAGCTGTTTTTT.

The chain links TRBV4-1 to TRBJ2-6; no firm D call. Germline assignment: CDR1 MGHRA and CDR2 YSYEKL. Trimming pared 6 bases from V and 2 bases from J, leaving 5 bases between. The CDR3 sequence is 13 residues long. As DNA, the CDR3 is TGCGCCAGCAGTCGAGCTGGGGCCAACGTCCTGACTTTC. Protein sequence: CASSRAGANVLTF.

This clonotype was counted only a few times. The CDR3 loop reads CASSSTFGRVGGRQETQYF. The CDR3 DNA reads as TGCGCCAGCAGCTCGACGTTTGGGCGCGTGGGGGGGCGCCAAGAGACCCAGTACTTC. The rearrangement uses TRBV5-1 and TRBJ2-5; tentatively, D is TRBD2 (7 bases). Per the germline V gene, CDR1 is SGHRS and CDR2 is YFSETQ. CDR3 size: 19 residues. Trimming removed 3 bases from V and 1 base from J, with 25 bases in between.

This clonotype was observed a handful of times. The genes are TRBV10-2 and TRBJ2-2; 9 nucleotides agree with TRBD2. This CDR3 is built from 16 residues. Germline trimming cut 4 bases from V and 1 base from J; bases unmatched to any gene: 4. Per the germline V gene, CDR1 is WSHSY and CDR2 is SAAADI. CDR3 sequence (DNA): TGCGCCAGCAGTGGACGGACTAGCGAGAACACCGGGGAGCTGTTTTTT. It encodes CASSGRTSENTGELFF.